This is a list of T cell receptor beta chains from one sample in a study of T cell repertoires in cytomegalovirus infection. TCRdb processed the reads anew with MiXCR; each CDR3 protein has one entry. The data contain about 250,000 distinct CDR3 sequences, roughly 12% of them singletons. What was sequenced was PBMCs. These receptors were taken from a human donor in good health (CMV status not recorded). Some clones in this sample may be carry-over from other donors' samples. CDR3s leave out the opening cysteine and the closing phenylalanine or tryptophan.

SVGADPFNQPQH	TRBV29-1	TRBJ1-5
SARRVPNTEAF	TRBV20-1	TRBJ1-1
SVDTGGGNTIY	TRBV29-1	TRBJ1-3
ASSLRYGDYT	TRBV5-6	TRBJ1-2
ASSQDSTVYEQY	TRBV4-2	TRBJ2-7
ASSNRDSIMNTEAF	TRBV19	TRBJ1-1
ASSFRLSSGANVLT	TRBV28	TRBJ2-6
ASSPDSSYEQY	TRBV18	TRBJ2-7
ASRSSRPKGYGYT	TRBV6-1	TRBJ1-2
ASSRPEYNEQF	TRBV6-5	TRBJ2-1
ASSLLDQETQY	TRBV5-1	TRBJ2-5
ASSLSGQEDTEAF	TRBV7-2	TRBJ1-1
ASSRTGHEQY	TRBV6-5	TRBJ2-7
ASSSLSGRGNTEAF	TRBV7-2	TRBJ1-1
SAAGTEFYEQY	TRBV20-1	TRBJ2-7
SAPQWTGQTQY	TRBV20-1	TRBJ2-5
ASSRRLTYEQY	TRBV7-9	TRBJ2-7
SVGFNYGYT	TRBV29-1	TRBJ1-2
ASSLLTGGTGELF	TRBV6-1	TRBJ2-2
ASRGFIAGGAI	TRBV5-6	TRBJ2-3
ASSFPRDIINQPQH	TRBV28	TRBJ1-5
ASSYPDISYGYT	TRBV6-2/TRBV6-3	TRBJ1-2
SVSYGGFTDTQY	TRBV29-1	TRBJ2-3
ASSSGLLNTGELF	TRBV7-8	TRBJ2-2
ASSNRLDDTQY	TRBV7-3	TRBJ2-3
AWSVLAGTPPY	TRBV30	TRBJ2-5
ASSPYLDPVYEQY	TRBV7-6	TRBJ2-7
ASSKGEASSYNEQF	TRBV5-4	TRBJ2-1